In this sample, the clone carrying this T cell receptor beta chain turned up many times. Its antigen remains unidentified. Ophthalmopathy cases scored 3 or more on the Clinical Activity Score and 4 or more on NOSPECS grade, with duration below 3 months. The source material, RNA transcripts, was used to amplify TCR beta CDR3 regions. The HTBI primer set served for first-round RT-PCR of the TCR CDR3. One entry per CDR3 protein, called by TCRdb with MiXCR from the multiplex PCR reads. In the table there are approximately 690,000 distinct CDR3 sequences, roughly 14% of which are singletons. The CDR3 is 15 residues long. With 6 bases clipped from V and 4 bases from J, the junction kept 5 bases outside the gene matches. From germline, CDR1 is MDHEN and CDR2 SYDVKM. These data come from a study of T cells in Graves' hyperthyroidism and ophthalmopathy. About the study: Peripheral blood was secured at the point of initial diagnosis, before any treatment. Study-wide points: A model of 13 V-J pairs discriminated ophthalmopathy from stable hyperthyroidism.

Sequencing was carried out using blood. This receptor was obtained from a woman aged 45-60 years with Graves' ophthalmopathy. The V and J genes are TRBV28 and TRBJ2-7, with 14 bases fitting TRBD2. CDR3 nucleotide sequence: TGTGCCAGCAGAACGACTAGCGGGAGGGGTTACGAGCAGTACTTC. Its protein is CASRTTSGRGYEQYF.